Listed below are T cell receptor beta chains from one sample, sequenced in a study of follicular helper T cells after annual influenza vaccination. Data came from immunoSEQ multiplex PCR; TCRdb stores just in-frame clones and leaves some out. The sample records 8,700 or so clones, 83% being singletons. The specimen comprised CXCR5+ CD38- circulating T follicular helper cells from blood, sampled 7 days after influenza vaccination. The receptors derive from an adult who received the influenza vaccine. Each CDR3 is given with its conserved first and last residue. The D gene is left open where the match is weak. Part of the rows lack a size; the others show once, few, many or a class for expanded clones.

j_call d_call v_call clone_size cdr3_nt cdr3_aa
TRBJ2-7 . TRBV28 once TGTGCCAGCACCCCAGGGGACCTCTCCTACGAGCAGTACTTC CASTPGDLSYEQYF
TRBJ2-5 . TRBV2 . TGTGCCAGCCGGTCAGAGACCCAGTACTTC CASRSETQYF
TRBJ1-5 . TRBV5-1 . TGCGCCAGCAGCTTGGCCTGGGGAGATCAGCCCCAGCATTTT CASSLAWGDQPQHF
TRBJ1-4 . TRBV2 . TGTGCCAGCAGTGGAGACAGTGCAACTAATGAAAAACTGTTTTTT CASSGDSATNEKLFF
TRBJ2-5 . TRBV28 . TGTGCCAGCAGTCCCGGTCCGAGCTTCGGGGAGACCCAGTACTTC CASSPGPSFGETQYF
TRBJ2-7 TRBD1 TRBV13 . TGTGCCAGCAGCACCGGGACAGGGGACCGGCACGAGCAGTACTTC CASSTGTGDRHEQYF
TRBJ1-2 TRBD1 TRBV2 . TGTGCCAGCAGACCCGGGACAGGGACCTCCTATGGCTACACCTTC CASRPGTGTSYGYTF
TRBJ2-3 TRBD2 TRBV28 once TGTGCCAGCAGCCCTACACTAGCGGGATCAGATACGCAGTATTTT CASSPTLAGSDTQYF
TRBJ2-1 TRBD2 TRBV15 . TGTGCCACCAGCCTTAAGCGGGAGGGAGACAATGAGCAGTTCTTC CATSLKREGDNEQFF
TRBJ2-2 . TRBV27 . TGTGCCAGCAGTTTTTTGTTGGGAACGAACACCGGGGAGCTGTTTTTT CASSFLLGTNTGELFF
TRBJ2-5 . TRBV2 . TGTGCCAGCAGTGTGAGAAACCAAGAGACCCAGTACTTC CASSVRNQETQYF
TRBJ1-5 TRBD1 TRBV14 . TGTGCCAGCAGCCTCCAGCAGGGGGCTGACAATCAGCCCCAGCATTTT CASSLQQGADNQPQHF
TRBJ1-1 . TRBV7-2 . TGTGCCAGCAGCTTAACCTTGGGGAACACTGAAGCTTTCTTT CASSLTLGNTEAFF
TRBJ2-1 TRBD2 TRBV29-1 once TGCAGCGTTGAAGCCCTAGCGGAGGGCTCCTACAATGAGCAGTTCTTC CSVEALAEGSYNEQFF
TRBJ1-5 . TRBV30 . TGTGCCTGGAGTGCTATGGGCAGGGTAAAGCCCCAGCATTTT CAWSAMGRVKPQHF
TRBJ1-5 TRBD1 TRBV15 . TGTGCCACCAGCGGTACAGGGGATCAGCCCCAGCATTTT CATSGTGDQPQHF
TRBJ1-1 . TRBV30 . TGTGCCTGGAGTGTAACTGAAGGCAAGGCTTTCTTT CAWSVTEGKAFF
TRBJ1-1 TRBD1 TRBV6-1 . TGTGCCAGCAGTAGACGGACAGGGGACACTGAAGCTTTCTTT CASSRRTGDTEAFF
TRBJ2-1 . TRBV29-1 . TGCAGCGTTAACAGGGAAGGCCAGGGGTTCTTC CSVNREGQGFF
TRBJ1-6 . TRBV28 few TGTGCCAGCACCGGACAGCATAATTCACCCCTCCACTTT CASTGQHNSPLHF
TRBJ1-2 . TRBV5-4 . TGTGCCAGCAGCTTCGACAGGAACTATGGCTACACCTTC CASSFDRNYGYTF
TRBJ1-1 . TRBV2 few TGTGCCAGCACTCCTAGTCGGGGAAACACTGAAGCTTTCTTT CASTPSRGNTEAFF
TRBJ2-3 TRBD2 TRBV29-1 . TGCAGCTCCGCGGGCGGGAGCCCCACAGATACGCAGTATTTT CSSAGGSPTDTQYF
TRBJ2-1 . TRBV6-1 . TGTGCCAGCACTCGAATGGGGAATGAGCAGTTCTTC CASTRMGNEQFF
TRBJ1-6 . TRBV18 few TGTGCCAGCTCACCAGACAGTTTTGGTGATTCACCCCTCCACTTT CASSPDSFGDSPLHF
TRBJ1-4 TRBD1 TRBV7-2 . TGTGCCAGCAGCTCCTCCGAGGGGGCGAGTGAAAAACTGTTTTTT CASSSSEGASEKLFF
TRBJ1-3 . TRBV18 few TGTGCCAGCTCACCACCTGCTGGGAACACCATATATTTT CASSPPAGNTIYF
TRBJ1-1 . TRBV19 few TGTGCCAGTAGTATGAGGAGGCCCCTCTCTGAAGCTTTCTTT CASSMRRPLSEAFF
TRBJ1-4 . TRBV27 . TGTGCCAGCAGAAGGGGTCAGCTTAATGAAAAACTGTTTTTT CASRRGQLNEKLFF
TRBJ1-1 . TRBV7-6 . TGTGCCAGCAGCACGGGGGGGATGAACACTGAAGCTTTCTTT CASSTGGMNTEAFF
TRBJ1-5 . TRBV28 . TGTGCCAGCAGTCGAAATCAGCCCCAGCATTTT CASSRNQPQHF
TRBJ2-3 . TRBV27 once TGTGCCAGCCGCGGGCTAACCCCAGATACGCAGTATTTT CASRGLTPDTQYF
TRBJ1-2 . TRBV11-2 . TGTGCCAGCAGCTTGGGCAGGAACTCGGCTAACTATGGCTACACCTTC CASSLGRNSANYGYTF
TRBJ2-6 . TRBV5-6 . TGTGCCAGCAGAGGGAATGGGGCCAACGTCCTGACTTTC CASRGNGANVLTF
TRBJ2-3 TRBD2 TRBV14 . TGTGCCAGCAGCCAAGCGGGACTAGCGAACACAGATACGCAGTATTTT CASSQAGLANTDTQYF
TRBJ1-5 . TRBV4-3 . TGCGCCAGCAGCCAAGATGTGACGGTGAATCAGCCCCAGCATTTT CASSQDVTVNQPQHF
TRBJ1-1 . TRBV19 . TGTGCCAGTAGTATGCAGAACCCCAAAAAAGACACTGAAGCTTTCTTT CASSMQNPKKDTEAFF
TRBJ1-5 TRBD1 TRBV30 . TGTGCCTGGAGTGTACGGGGGACAGGGAAGGATCAGCCCCAGCATTTT CAWSVRGTGKDQPQHF
TRBJ1-1 . TRBV6-1 . TGTGCCAGCAGATTTACAGAGAACACTGAAGCTTTCTTT CASRFTENTEAFF
TRBJ1-2 . TRBV5-6 . TGTGCCAGCAGCCGGAAAACGACAGGACATGGCTACACCTTC CASSRKTTGHGYTF
TRBJ1-5 . TRBV7-2 . TGTGCCAGCAGCTTTCAGGGGTCAAGCAATCAGCCCCAGCATTTT CASSFQGSSNQPQHF
TRBJ1-5 . TRBV21-1 . TGTGCCAGCAGCTCACCCTCAAGCCGGGGTCACCGGCCCCAGCATTTT CASSSPSSRGHRPQHF
TRBJ2-6 . TRBV29-1 . TGCAGCGTTGAAGCCAGAGGGGGGTCTGGGGCCAACGTCCTGACTTTC CSVEARGGSGANVLTF
TRBJ1-4 . TRBV2 few TGTGCCAGCAGACTGGACAGCCTAAATGAAAAACTGTTTTTT CASRLDSLNEKLFF
TRBJ2-4 TRBD2 TRBV30 . TGTGCCTGGAGTGGGACTAGCGGATATCTCAAAAACATTCAGTACTTC CAWSGTSGYLKNIQYF
TRBJ1-6 . TRBV7-8 once TGTGCCAGCAGCATCAACAGTGACGTCTATAATTCACCCCTCCACTTT CASSINSDVYNSPLHF
TRBJ2-5 TRBD2 TRBV11-2 . TGTGCCAGCAGCTTAGGGCGGGGCGGGAGGGCCGTGGAGACCCAGTACTTC CASSLGRGGRAVETQYF
TRBJ2-3 TRBD2 TRBV19 few TGTGCCAGTAGTATTAGCGGGAGGGACGATACGCAGTATTTT CASSISGRDDTQYF
TRBJ1-3 . TRBV19 few TGTGCCAGTAGTATCGGCTTCTCCTCTGGAAACACCATATATTTT CASSIGFSSGNTIYF
TRBJ1-1 . TRBV11-1 . TGTGCCAGCAGCTCGAGTTCGGGCACTGAAGCTTTCTTT CASSSSSGTEAFF
TRBJ1-2 TRBD1 TRBV4-2 . TGTGCCAGCAGCCAAGATCCACAGGGGAACGGCTACACCTTC CASSQDPQGNGYTF
TRBJ1-1 . TRBV27 . TGTGCCAGCAGTAAACAGGGAAACACTGAAGCTTTCTTT CASSKQGNTEAFF
TRBJ2-1 . TRBV29-1 . TGCAGCGTTGCTGGCGGGGCTCGTAGGCATGAGCAGTTCTTC CSVAGGARRHEQFF
TRBJ1-2 . TRBV28 . TGTGCCAGCAGTTTCGGGTTGGCTAACTATGGCTACACCTTC CASSFGLANYGYTF
TRBJ1-1 TRBD1 TRBV30 . TGTGCCTGGAGTCCCGACAGGGGCTCCGGCACTGAAGCTTTCTTT CAWSPDRGSGTEAFF